The clone carrying this T cell receptor (beta chain) has a handful of counts. Its antigen remains unidentified. Primers for the PCR totalled 60 Vbeta and 13 Jbeta. Profiled with immunoSEQ multiplex PCR; TCRdb holds only in-frame clones, not every one. This sample has around 150,000 clones; approximately 79% occur once, and the top ten carry 1.5% to 2%. The entry originates in a study of cytomegalovirus exposure and HLA in healthy donors. Study conclusions and caveats: Because they were indistinguishable, some V segments, including TRBV6-2 and TRBV6-3, were excluded.

CDR1 and CDR2 (germline): GTSNPN, SVGIG (reference sequence). V shed 2 bases and J shed 8 bases, with 10 bases lying between them. The CDR3 totals 13 residues. The genes are TRBV30 and TRBJ1-6, with unresolved D. The specimen was PBMCs. This receptor was obtained from a woman in her twenties or thirties in good health and CMV-seronegative. The CDR3 DNA sequence: TGTGCCTGGAGTTTGAGCGTATATTCACCCCTCCACTTT. Translating it yields CAWSLSVYSPLHF.